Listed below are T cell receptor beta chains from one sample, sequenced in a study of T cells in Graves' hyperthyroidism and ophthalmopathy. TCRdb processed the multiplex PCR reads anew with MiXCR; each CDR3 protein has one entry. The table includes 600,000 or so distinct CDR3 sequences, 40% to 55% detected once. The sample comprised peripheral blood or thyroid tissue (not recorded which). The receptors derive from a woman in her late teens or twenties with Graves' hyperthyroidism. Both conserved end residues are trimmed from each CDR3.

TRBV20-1 SARQYSNQPQH
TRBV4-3 ASSQDRKEQY
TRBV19 ASTRTGTGIQPQH
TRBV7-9 ASSMYTEAF
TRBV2 ASRRIRDRGSYEQY
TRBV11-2 AAGDEQY
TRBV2 TSRDRRGGYT
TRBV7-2 ASSFPQDSGNTIY
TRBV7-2 ASSFQGPEAF
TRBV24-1 ATSGGLAVPSDTGELF
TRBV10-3 ASSGTVHNSPLH
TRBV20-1 SARAVTGDEKLF
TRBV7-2 ASRGQAPNQPQH
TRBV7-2 ASSLTGTGATEAF
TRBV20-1 SARDMATGTGGNEQY
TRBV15 ATSREEDGNTIY
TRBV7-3 ASSPLTSKDGELF
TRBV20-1 SARDLVGYT
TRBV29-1 SVVGQGAPNTEAF
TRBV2 ASSYGQRGQPQH
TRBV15 ATSRDMGQNTEAF
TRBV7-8 ASSLRDRDYGYT
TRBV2 ASSWGTLNTEAF
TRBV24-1 ATSDSQGANVLT
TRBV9 ASSRGGSNSPLH
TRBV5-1 ASSLQGIGANVLT
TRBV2 ASSEGGKETQY
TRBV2 ASSDSGFNQPQH
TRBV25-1 ASSEQGGGTQY
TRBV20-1 SAGGQAQGAF
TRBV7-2 ASSLAWGGGYGYT
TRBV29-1 SYGLDYEQY
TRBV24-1 ATSSIEVGPQH
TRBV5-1 ASSFAQTYEQY
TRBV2 ASNSKKHRETQY
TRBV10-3 AISAAGSDQPQH
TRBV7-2 ASSYNRGPYEQY
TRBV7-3 ASSPEVTDTQY
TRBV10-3 AISESTLRNTGELF
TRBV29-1 STRTGGAGNTIY
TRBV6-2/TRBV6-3 ASSYEGGTVNSPLH
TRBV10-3 AISESSDTIY
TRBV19 ASSIGGFTEAF
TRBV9 ASSETGPYGYT
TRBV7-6 ASSWTAAYEQY